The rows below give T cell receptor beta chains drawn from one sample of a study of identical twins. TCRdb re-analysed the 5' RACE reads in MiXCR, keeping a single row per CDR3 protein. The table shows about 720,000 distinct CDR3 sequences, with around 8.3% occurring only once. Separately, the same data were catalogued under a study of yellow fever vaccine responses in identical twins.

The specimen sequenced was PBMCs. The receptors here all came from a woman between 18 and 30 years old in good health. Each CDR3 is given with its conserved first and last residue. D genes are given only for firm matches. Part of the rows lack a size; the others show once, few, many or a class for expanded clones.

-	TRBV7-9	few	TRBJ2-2	CASRPPSQRTGELFF	TGTGCCAGCCGACCACCATCCCAACGCACCGGGGAGCTGTTTTTT
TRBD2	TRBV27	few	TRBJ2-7	CASSMLTSLGSYEQYF	TGTGCCAGCAGTATGCTGACTAGCCTGGGCTCCTACGAGCAGTACTTC
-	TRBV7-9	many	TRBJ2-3	CAQGAGTEDTQYF	TGTGCCCAAGGGGCGGGAACTGAAGATACGCAGTATTTT
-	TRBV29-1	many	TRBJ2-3	CSVAKAENTDTQYF	TGCAGCGTTGCAAAGGCGGAGAACACAGATACGCAGTATTTT
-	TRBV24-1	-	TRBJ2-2	CATSALGSLFF	TGTGCCACCAGTGCCCTAGGGTCGCTGTTTTTT
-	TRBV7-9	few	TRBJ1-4	CASSSHRSGINEKLFF	TGTGCCAGCAGCTCCCACAGGTCTGGAATTAATGAAAAACTGTTTTTT
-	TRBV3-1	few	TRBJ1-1	CASSQPLWDTEAFF	TGTGCCAGCAGCCAACCCCTGTGGGACACTGAAGCTTTCTTT
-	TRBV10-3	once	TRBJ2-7	CAISSGPSYEQYF	TGTGCCATCAGTTCCGGGCCTTCCTACGAGCAGTACTTC
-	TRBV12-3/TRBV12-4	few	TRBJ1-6	CASSSLGLQANSPLHF	TGTGCCAGCAGTTCCCTGGGACTTCAGGCAAATTCACCCCTCCACTTT
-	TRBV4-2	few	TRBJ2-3	CASSQKYTDTQYF	TGTGCCAGCAGCCAGAAATATACAGATACGCAGTATTTT
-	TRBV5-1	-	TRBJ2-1	CAGSLEHNEQFF	TGCGCCGGCAGCTTGGAGCACAATGAGCAGTTCTTC
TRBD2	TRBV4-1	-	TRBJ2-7	CASSSGLAGDEQYF	TGCGCCAGCAGCTCGGGACTAGCGGGTGACGAGCAGTACTTC
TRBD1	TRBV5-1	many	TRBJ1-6	CASSFQDRSNSPLHF	TGCGCCAGCAGCTTTCAGGACAGGAGCAATTCACCCCTCCACTTT
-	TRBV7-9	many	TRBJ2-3	CASSLAATDTQYF	TGTGCCAGCAGCTTAGCGGCGACAGATACGCAGTATTTT
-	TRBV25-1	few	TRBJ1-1	CASSEAGRGLNTEAFF	TGTGCCAGCAGTGAAGCCGGACGAGGTTTGAACACTGAAGCTTTCTTT
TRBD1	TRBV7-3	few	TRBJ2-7	CASSPSRDRPYEQYF	TGTGCCAGCAGCCCTTCCCGGGACAGACCCTACGAGCAGTACTTC
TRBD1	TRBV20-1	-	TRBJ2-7	CSARELRTGGLYEQYF	TGCAGTGCTAGAGAACTTCGGACAGGGGGCTTATACGAGCAGTACTTC